Presented here are 16 T cell receptor beta chains from one specimen sequenced in a study of blood T cell repertoires in COVID-19. TCRdb's copy holds only in-frame clones and misses some; the assay was immunoSEQ multiplex PCR. The sample has around 230,000 clones; about four fifths are singletons. Sequenced input: peripheral blood. These receptors were taken from a woman of 80 years or more with acute or convalescent COVID-19.

This chain connects TRBV19 to TRBJ1-3; D not resolved. Germline V gene sequence: CDR1 LNHDA, CDR2 SQIVND (reference sequence). The CDR3 spans 16 residues. V was cut by 4 bases and J by 0 bases, with 13 bases left in between. The CDR3: CASSTGLKSSGNTIYF. The CDR3 DNA follows: TGTGCCAGTAGTACCGGACTAAAGAGCTCTGGAAACACCATATATTTT.

The V call is TRBV11-2, the J call TRBJ1-4; D is unclear. Trimming removed 5 bases from V and 4 bases from J, with 5 bases in between. Germline V gene data show CDR1 as SGHAT and CDR2 as FQNNGV. The CDR3 totals 12 residues. The CDR3 DNA follows: TGTGCCAGCAGCGGGCGTAATGAAAAACTGTTTTTT. This encodes CASSGRNEKLFF.

Concerning this clone itself: Just one base apart from a much larger clone, this may be a read error. This chain uses TRBV5-1 with TRBJ1-1; 9 bases align to TRBD1. CDR3 length: 14 amino acids. Germline V gene sequence: CDR1 SGHRS, CDR2 YFSETQ. The trim removed 0 bases at V and 5 bases at J, leaving 2 bases unmatched. The CDR3 DNA reads TGCGCCAGCAGCTTGGGACAGGGGGGAACTGAAGCTTTCTTT. Translated, it gives CASSLGQGGTEAFF.

CDR3 nucleotides: TGCGCCAGCAGCTTGGTAGCGGGCCCGGGGAATTCACCCCTCCACTTT. Its translation: CASSLVAGPGNSPLHF. The V gene is TRBV5-1, the J gene TRBJ1-6; D is undetermined. This CDR3 contains 16 residues. The germline CDR1 and CDR2 sequences are SGHRS and YFSETQ. The ends were cut back, 0 bases at V and 7 bases at J, with 14 bases in the middle.

V is TRBV5-1 and J is TRBJ1-2, with 10 bases matching TRBD1. Germline CDR1 is SGHRS and CDR2 is YFSETQ. This CDR3 has 15 residues. V was pared by 0 bases and J by 6 bases, with 5 bases of the junction left unmatched. In nucleotides, the CDR3 is TGCGCCAGCAGCTTGGGACAGGGGGCAACGGATGGCTACACCTTC. This gives the protein CASSLGQGATDGYTF. Full variable domain (missing parts from reference TRBV5-1 and TRBJ1-2): KAGVTQTPRYLIKTRGQQVTLSCSPISGHRSVSWYQQTPGQGLQFLFEYFSETQRNKGNFPGRFSGRQFSNSRSEMNVSTLELGDSALYLCASSLGQGATDGYTFGSGTRLTVV.

This clone showed up just once. The chain is built from TRBV30 and TRBJ1-5; 7 bases match TRBD1. The V gene end was trimmed by 3 bases and the J gene end by 9 bases; junction bases not matched to a gene: 8. This CDR3 has 13 amino acids. Per germline, CDR1 GTSNPN and CDR2 SVGIG (reference sequence). The CDR3 loop is CAWSATGNAPQHF. In DNA, the CDR3 is TGTGCCTGGAGCGCGACAGGGAATGCGCCCCAGCATTTT. Complete variable domain (other parts from reference TRBV30 and TRBJ1-5): SQTIHQWPATLVQPVGSPLSLECTVEGTSNPNLYWYRQAAGRGLQLLFYSVGIGQISSEVPQNLSASRPQDRQFILSSKKLLLSDSGFYLCAWSATGNAPQHFGDGTRLSIL.

The chain is built from TRBV28 and TRBJ1-2; perhaps TRBD1 as D (5 bases). The V end lost 6 bases, the J end lost 5 bases, and 16 bases lay between the germline ends. Germline loops: CDR1 MDHEN, CDR2 SYDVKM. CDR3 length: 14 residues. The CDR3 loop is CASRYQGFPYGYTF. CDR3 coding DNA: TGTGCCAGCAGGTACCAGGGCTTCCCTTATGGCTACACCTTC.

V gene TRBV5-4 combines with J gene TRBJ2-3, with TRBD2 identical over 7 bases. This CDR3 spans 16 amino acids. With V trimmed by 3 bases and J by 2 bases, 9 bases remained unmatched. The germline V gene encodes CDR1 SGHNT and CDR2 YYREEE (reference sequence). The CDR3 loop is CASSSVGGAPTDTQYF. The CDR3 region has the DNA TGTGCCAGCAGCTCGGTGGGAGGGGCCCCCACAGATACGCAGTATTTT.

The rearrangement uses TRBV11-3 and TRBJ2-1; TRBD2 matches 8 bases. Looked up from germline, CDR1 is SGHNT and CDR2 is YENEEA. V lost 5 bases, J lost 7 bases, and 7 bases stayed unmatched. The CDR3 is 14 residues long. In nucleotides, the CDR3 is TGTGCCAGCAGCACCGGGGGGGCGCTGAATGAGCAGTTCTTC. Protein sequence: CASSTGGALNEQFF.

This chain joins TRBV6-5 and TRBJ1-5, with 7 bases matching TRBD1. CDR1 is MNHEY and CDR2 is SVGAGI in the germline V gene. The J segment lost 4 bases and the V segment lost 7 bases, leaving 7 bases of the junction unmatched. The CDR3 has 14 amino acids. The DNA of the CDR3 is TGTGCCAGCAAACTGACAGGGTCGAATCAGCCCCAGCATTTT. Translation gives CASKLTGSNQPQHF.

The V call is TRBV6-1, the J call TRBJ1-1, with D possibly being TRBD1 (6 bases). The ends were cut back, 3 bases at V and 11 bases at J, with 13 bases in the middle. Germline CDR1 is MNHNS and CDR2 is SASEGT. The CDR3 totals 12 residues. The CDR3 coding sequence is TGTGCCAGCAGTGATTCCCGGCAGGGGGCTTTCTTT. The encoded protein is CASSDSRQGAFF.

The chain uses TRBV2 and TRBJ2-5; D is possibly TRBD2 (7 bases). CDR1 is SNHLY and CDR2 is FYNNEI in the germline V gene. This CDR3 has 14 amino acids. V was trimmed by 7 bases and J by 5 bases, leaving 17 bases between them. Here the CDR3 DNA reads TGTGCCAGCACGAGGGAGGGGGGATCGGAGACCCAGTACTTC. It is translated as CASTREGGSETQYF.

This chain links TRBV3-1 (or the pseudogene TRBV3-2) with TRBJ2-1; TRBD2 agrees at 9 bases. CDR3 length: 15 residues. V lost 1 base, J lost 7 bases, and 5 bases stayed unmatched. In germline, CDR1 is LGHDT, CDR2 YNNKEL (reference sequence). The CDR3 DNA reads TGTGCCAGCAGCCAAGCGCGGGGGGGCAGGAATGAGCAGTTCTTC. It yields the protein CASSQARGGRNEQFF.

This clone was seen just once. Within the sample, other DNA sequences also encode this same CDR3. The chain recombines TRBV28 with TRBJ2-7; weak D call: TRBD2 (5 bases). V gave up 5 bases and J gave up 2 bases, with 7 bases separating them. Per the germline V gene, CDR1 is MDHEN and CDR2 is SYDVKM. This CDR3 is built from 12 residues. CDR3 DNA: TGTGCCAGCAGTCGAGGGACCTACGAGCAGTACTTC. Translated, it gives CASSRGTYEQYF.

V and J are TRBV6-5 and TRBJ2-7; 9 nucleotides align to TRBD1. The length of the CDR3 is 15 residues. Germline V CDR1 and CDR2: MNHEY, SVGAGI. J was trimmed by 3 bases and V by 1 base; bases with no gene match: 4. As DNA, the CDR3 is TGTGCCAGCAGTTACTATGGGACAGGGTTCTACGAGCAGTACTTC. It yields the protein CASSYYGTGFYEQYF.

The chain links TRBV5-4 to TRBJ1-1; 8 bases are a match to TRBD1. The CDR3 totals 17 residues. Germline V gene lookup returns CDR1 SGHNT and CDR2 YYREEE (reference sequence). J lost 4 bases, V lost 5 bases, and 16 bases had no gene match. In DNA form, the CDR3 reads TGTGCCAGCAGTTCACATGGACGGACAGGGCCCAGCACTGAAGCTTTCTTT. Translating gives CASSSHGRTGPSTEAFF. Full variable domain (missing parts from reference TRBV5-4 and TRBJ1-1): ETGVTQSPTHLIKTRGQQVTLRCSSQSGHNTVSWYQQALGQGPQFIFQYYREEENGRGNFPPRFSGLQFPNYSSELNVNALELDDSALYLCASSSHGRTGPSTEAFFGQGTRLTVV.